This T cell receptor beta chain was identified in a study of early T cells in non-severe SARS-CoV-2 infection. Across the whole study: Sequencing input comprised bulk RNA from unsorted whole blood; chain pairing was not available.

The protocol attached unique molecular identifiers to individual cDNA molecules. Each CDR3 protein gets one entry after TCRdb re-called the 5' RACE reads with MiXCR. Here the sample spans about 80,000 distinct CDR3 sequences, 14% being singletons. The germline CDR1 and CDR2 sequences are MNHEY and SMNVEV (reference sequence). This CDR3 region has 18 residues. The J segment lost 1 base and the V segment lost 4 bases, leaving 10 bases of the junction unmatched. This chain joins TRBV27 and TRBJ1-6; 7 positions agree with TRBD1. Sequencing used whole blood. This TCR was sampled from an adult who was a healthcare worker with PCR-confirmed SARS-CoV-2 infection or an uninfected control (not recorded which). The CDR3 reads CASSSNRQGGSYNSPLHF. CDR3 coding DNA: TGTGCCAGCAGTTCCAACCGACAGGGAGGGTCCTATAATTCACCCCTCCACTTT.